Below are 20 T cell receptor beta chains sequenced from a single sample in a study of immune evolution from preneoplasia to lung adenocarcinoma. Clones were sequenced by immunoSEQ multiplex PCR, and TCRdb holds only the in-frame ones, with some missing. The sample lists 20,000 to 25,000 clones, roughly 76% occurring once. Sequencing was performed on FFPE invasive lung adenocarcinoma tissue. The source is a person in their sixties or seventies with lung adenocarcinoma.

CDR3 region: CASSPEAGGYGYTF. The CDR3 DNA reads as TGTGCCAGCAGCCCGGAAGCTGGGGGCTATGGCTACACCTTC. The chain recombines TRBV7-9 with TRBJ1-2; D might be TRBD1 (5 bases). V was cut by 5 bases and J by 4 bases, with 14 bases left in between. The CDR3 length is 14 residues. Germline V lookup: CDR1 SEHNR, CDR2 FQNEAQ (reference sequence).

The rearrangement uses TRBV4-1 and TRBJ2-7, with 8 bases aligning to TRBD1. Germline V lookup: CDR1 MGHRA, CDR2 YSYEKL. The CDR3 length is 15 residues. After removal of 4 bases from V and 3 bases from J, the junction contained 8 bases not matched to a gene. CDR3 sequence reads: CASSPGQGPNYEQYF. The CDR3 DNA follows: TGCGCCAGCAGCCCCGGACAGGGTCCCAACTACGAGCAGTACTTC.

This clone was detected only once. V and J are TRBV28 and TRBJ2-7, with D perhaps matching TRBD2 (5 bases). Germline V gene data show CDR1 as MDHEN and CDR2 as SYDVKM. V lost 2 bases, J lost 0 bases, and 11 bases lay in between. CDR3 length equals 15 residues. The CDR3 sequence: CASSLVGSVSYEQYF. DNA of the CDR3: TGTGCCAGCAGTTTAGTTGGGAGCGTCTCCTACGAGCAGTACTTC.

The J gene is TRBJ2-3, the V gene TRBV27; 10 bases match TRBD2. The V segment lost 7 bases and the J segment 2 bases; nucleotides outside the gene matches: 9. The CDR3 consists of 16 residues. CDR1 is MNHEY, CDR2 SMNVEV, per germline (reference sequence). This CDR3 is CASKRHGTSDTDTQYF. CDR3 DNA sequence: TGTGCCAGCAAGCGCCACGGGACTAGCGACACAGATACGCAGTATTTT.

V gene TRBV19 combines with J gene TRBJ1-2, with a weak D call TRBD1 (6 bases). Germline CDR1 and CDR2: LNHDA and SQIVND (reference sequence). This CDR3 is 11 amino acids long. Trimming took off 6 bases at V and 8 bases at J, with 10 bases between the two ends. As DNA, the CDR3 is TGTGCCAGTAGACAGGGACGCGGCTACACCTTC. This translates into CASRQGRGYTF.

The chain has TRBV21-1 and TRBJ2-7; the table's D gene call, TRBD2, was not cross checked with the DNA. TRBV21-1 is assigned pseudogene status. The CDR3 covers 22 residues. CDR3 in DNA: TGTGCCAGCAGCAAACGCGGGGGACAAACGCTACCCTCGGCGGGAAGTTACTACGAGCAGTACTTC. Its protein is CASSKRGGQTLPSAGSYYEQYF.

This chain connects TRBV28 to TRBJ1-4; 9 bases line up with TRBD1. CDR1 and CDR2 from the germline V gene are MDHEN and SYDVKM. The V segment lost 6 bases and the J segment 8 bases; nucleotides outside the gene matches: 10. The CDR3 extends over 15 amino acids. The DNA for the CDR3 is TGTGCCAGCAGAAAGGACAGGGGAAGGAAAGAAAAACTGTTTTTT. It codes for CASRKDRGRKEKLFF.

In DNA, the CDR3 is TGTGCCAGCAGTTTGACAGGGGCTAGGGAGACCCAGTACTTC. Translated, it gives CASSLTGARETQYF. The J gene is TRBJ2-5, the V gene TRBV28, with 8 bases identical to TRBD1. Germline CDR1 and CDR2: MDHEN and SYDVKM. CDR3 length: 14 amino acids. Trimming took 3 bases from V and 5 from J; bases not matched to a gene: 5.

The rearrangement links TRBV5-4 to TRBJ2-6; 11 nucleotides agree with TRBD1. J was trimmed by 1 base and V by 5 bases; bases with no gene match: 5. Germline-derived CDR1 and CDR2 are SGHNT and YYREEE (reference sequence). This CDR3 is 17 amino acids long. The CDR3 coding sequence is TGTGCCAGCAGACCGGGACAGGGGGTATCTGGGGCCAACGTCCTGACTTTC. Translation: CASRPGQGVSGANVLTF.

The genes are TRBV20-1 and TRBJ2-1; TRBD2 matches at 8 bases. Germline V lookup: CDR1 DFQATT, CDR2 SNEGSKA (reference sequence). The CDR3 consists of 10 residues. The ends lost 8 bases at V and 9 bases at J; junction bases unmatched: 3. CDR3: CSSLAGEQFF. Here the CDR3 DNA reads TGCAGTAGTCTAGCGGGTGAGCAGTTCTTC.

This rearrangement joins TRBV18 to TRBJ2-2; 7 bases map to TRBD1. The CDR3 covers 15 residues. J lost 4 bases, V lost 3 bases, and 5 bases had no gene match. Germline loops: CDR1 KGHSH, CDR2 LQKENI. The CDR3 DNA reads TGTGCCAGCTCACCGAACAGGGGCGGCACCGGGGAGCTGTTTTTT. Its protein is CASSPNRGGTGELFF.

V and J are TRBV13 and TRBJ2-1; possible D gene TRBD2, 6 bases. The length of the CDR3 is 17 residues. The V gene lost 5 bases and the J gene lost 14 bases, with 31 bases spanning the gap. Germline CDR1 and CDR2: PRHDT and FYEKMQ (reference sequence). CDR3 DNA sequence: TGTGCCAGCAGCCACGCAACCTTGACGCTAGCGTACGATAGCGAGTTCTTC. It codes for CASSHATLTLAYDSEFF.

This clone came up once. The chain employs TRBV19 and TRBJ2-7; 7 bases align to TRBD1. The length of the CDR3 is 15 residues. V lost 5 bases, J lost 3 bases, and 10 bases stayed unmatched. Looked up from germline, CDR1 is LNHDA and CDR2 is SQIVND (reference sequence). The CDR3 reads CASSPAGTAVYEQYF. CDR3 nucleotides: TGTGCCAGTAGTCCGGCCGGGACAGCGGTCTACGAGCAGTACTTC.

In this sample, this clone turned up once. The rearrangement joins TRBV2 to TRBJ2-1; TRBD2 matches at 7 bases. Looked up from germline, CDR1 is SNHLY and CDR2 is FYNNEI. This CDR3 has 14 residues. J gave up 7 bases and V 6 bases, and 9 bases lay outside the gene matches. The CDR3 is CASRGLAVGNEQFF. CDR3 DNA sequence: TGTGCCAGCAGAGGGCTAGCGGTGGGAAATGAGCAGTTCTTC. Variable domain in full (rest from reference TRBV2 and TRBJ2-1): EPEVTQTPSHQVTQMGQEVILRCVPISNHLYFYWYRQILGQKVEFLVSFYNNEISEKSEIFDDQFSVERPDGSNFTLKIRSTKLEDSAMYFCASRGLAVGNEQFFGPGTRLTVL.

J is TRBJ1-4 and V is TRBV4-2; D perhaps matches TRBD1 (5 bases). The CDR3 runs 15 residues. From germline, CDR1 is LGHNA and CDR2 YNFKEQ. V was clipped by 4 bases and J by 5 bases, with 14 bases between them. The CDR3 nucleotides are TGTGCCAGCAGCCCTCCCGGGACGGCAAATGAAAAACTGTTTTTT. This encodes CASSPPGTANEKLFF.

The chain has TRBV11-3 and TRBJ2-7; 10 bases align to TRBD1. CDR3 length: 15 residues. Trimming cost V 5 bases and J 2 bases; bases outside gene matches: 6. Per germline, CDR1 SGHNT and CDR2 YENEEA. The CDR3 coding sequence is TGTGCCAGCAGCCTCCGGGACAGGGGAACCTACGAGCAGTACTTC. Encoded protein: CASSLRDRGTYEQYF.

The CDR3 DNA reads as TGTGCCAGCAGCGTAGGGAAGGTACCCTACGAGCAGTACTTC. It is translated as CASSVGKVPYEQYF. The chain couples TRBV9 to TRBJ2-7; D not resolved. In germline, CDR1 is SGDLS, CDR2 YYNGEE. This CDR3 has 14 residues. The V end was cut by 0 bases, the J end by 2 bases, with 9 bases between.

The V and J genes are TRBV7-2 and TRBJ2-5, with D possibly being TRBD2 (5 bases). Per germline, CDR1 SGHTA and CDR2 FQGNSA. The germline V and J ends were trimmed by 6 bases and 2 bases, with 13 bases remaining between them. The CDR3 has 14 residues. CDR3 nucleotide sequence: TGTGCCAGCAGGGCGGGCAGGATTCAAGAGACCCAGTACTTC. Protein product: CASRAGRIQETQYF.

The CDR3 loop reads CASSSRGGREKLFF. The CDR3 coding sequence is TGTGCCAGCAGTTCCCGGGGGGGCCGGGAAAAACTGTTTTTT. The chain recombines TRBV6-5 with TRBJ1-4; D perhaps matches TRBD1 (6 bases). Trimming pared 4 bases from V and 8 bases from J, leaving 14 bases between. Germline V gene sequence: CDR1 MNHEY, CDR2 SVGAGI. CDR3 length equals 14 residues.

As regards this clone: One end of the junction is discordant with germline, which a read error may explain. Other DNA sequences in this specimen translate into the identical CDR3. The rearrangement uses TRBV15 and TRBJ2-7; the match to TRBD1 covers 7 bases. Per the germline V gene, CDR1 is LNHNV and CDR2 is YYDKDF (reference sequence). This CDR3 comprises 11 residues. The CDR3 loop reads CATSRGYEQYF. CDR3 nucleotide sequence: TGTGCTACCAGCAGGGGGTACGAGCAGTACTTC.